This T cell receptor (beta chain) was recovered during a study of blood T cell repertoires in COVID-19. Study at large: Both acute and convalescent COVID-19 samples were obtained from the United States, Italy and Spain. PBMCs, B-cell-depleted T cells, or T cells were the source of the cDNA or gDNA that made up the material.

In the original processing: Cell counts per sample came from amplifying reference gene primers. Sequenced by immunoSEQ multiplex PCR; TCRdb stores in-frame clones only, minus some. D and trimming come from the DNA, and the V and J calls and clone size come from that table. Of over 90,000 clones in the sample, over 75% were seen once. Germline loops: CDR1 SQVTM, CDR2 ANQGSEA. After removal of 5 bases from V and 3 bases from J, the junction contained 11 bases not matched to a gene. The length of the CDR3 is 15 residues. This TCR came from a man aged 50 or older with acute or convalescent COVID-19. J is TRBJ2-5 and V is TRBV29-1; 8 nucleotides align to TRBD2. The material sequenced was peripheral blood. The chain's CDR3 is CSVTERELLKETQYF. The CDR3 DNA is TGCAGCGTTACCGAGCGGGAGCTGTTGAAAGAGACCCAGTACTTC.